This TCR beta chain is drawn from a study of healthy donors' naive CD4 and CD8 T cells. The overall study: Donors, half of them female, were 20-25, 40-50 or 60-70 years old.

Findings and limits, study-wide: Naive CD4+ and CD8+ cells reportedly differed in usage of most V and J genes.

As for this clonotype: Its target is not known.

A linear amplification protocol produced the TCR libraries from roughly 0.5 ug of total RNA. In the source study's methods: From about five healthy donors, some 80,000 rearranged TCR alpha transcripts were sequenced. One entry per CDR3 protein, called by TCRdb with MiXCR from the reads. The V and J calls, along with clone size, are taken from TCRdb and not from the paper's own processing. The sample includes approximately 180,000 distinct CDR3 sequences, over 60% of them seen just once. CD4+CD8-CD45RO-CD45RA+ cells were naive CD4+; CD8+CD4-CD45RA+CD27bright cells were naive CD8+. The source of this sequence is a pool of human donors in good health; the sample pools cells from several healthy donors. The sequenced sample was naive CD4+ and CD8+ T cells sorted from blood, pooled from several donors.

Here the CDR3 DNA reads TGTGCCAGCAGCTTGGCAACTAGCGGGGCCCCGAACACCGGGGAGCTGTTTTTT. The encoded protein is CASSLATSGAPNTGELFF. This chain links TRBV5-4 with TRBJ2-2; 10 positions match TRBD2. This CDR3 is 18 amino acids long. The germline CDR1 and CDR2 sequences are SGHNT and YYREEE (reference sequence). J was trimmed by 0 bases and V by 0 bases; bases with no gene match: 5.